This T cell receptor (beta chain) derives from a study of molecular identifiers for immune sequencing clone quantification. Germline assignment: CDR1 SGHNT and CDR2 YYREEE (reference sequence). V lost 0 bases and J lost 10, with 16 bases in between. This CDR3 comprises 14 residues. TCRdb re-called the PCR reads with MiXCR, one entry per CDR3 protein. The repertoire includes around 460,000 distinct CDR3 sequences, about 20% of them detected once, and 0.65% to 0.95% sits in the top ten. There are many counts of this clonotype. V gene TRBV5-4 combines with J gene TRBJ1-1; maybe TRBD1 (5 bases). Sequencing used naive CD8+ T cells from blood, with Jurkat cell RNA spiked in. Described subset: FACS-sorted CD8+CD4-CCR7+CD45RA+ naive T cells. This TCR was sampled from a human donor in good health. Some libraries in this study had Jurkat cell RNA spiked in. The DNA for the CDR3 is TGTGCCAGCAGCTTGGCCGCGGGATCTGGGGGAGCTTTCTTT. As protein: CASSLAAGSGGAFF.